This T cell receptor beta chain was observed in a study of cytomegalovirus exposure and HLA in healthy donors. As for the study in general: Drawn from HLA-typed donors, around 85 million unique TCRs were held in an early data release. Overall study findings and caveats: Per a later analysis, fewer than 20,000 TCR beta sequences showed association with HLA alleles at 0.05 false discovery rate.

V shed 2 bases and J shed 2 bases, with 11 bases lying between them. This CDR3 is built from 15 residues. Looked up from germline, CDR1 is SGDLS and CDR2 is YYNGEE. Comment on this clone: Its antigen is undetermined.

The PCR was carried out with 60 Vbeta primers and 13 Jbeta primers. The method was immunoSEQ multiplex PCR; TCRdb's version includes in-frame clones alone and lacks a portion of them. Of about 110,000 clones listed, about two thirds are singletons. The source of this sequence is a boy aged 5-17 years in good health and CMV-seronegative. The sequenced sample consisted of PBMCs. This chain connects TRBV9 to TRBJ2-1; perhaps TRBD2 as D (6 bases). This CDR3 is CASSVQGGPYNEQFF. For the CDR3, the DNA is TGTGCCAGCAGCGTCCAGGGAGGCCCCTACAATGAGCAGTTCTTC.